This T cell receptor beta chain is from a study of cytomegalovirus exposure and HLA in healthy donors. Study-level findings and limits: Segments of the TCR beta V type were, in most cases, productive about 90% or about 30% of the time in an earlier analysis. With later analysis, a missense DCLRE1C variant became linked to TCR beta V- and J-gene trimming. According to the study, roughly 160 TCR beta chains were cytomegalovirus-associated.

PCR employed 60 Vbeta and 13 Jbeta primers. How the authors handled the data: The count from a later analysis was 79 million or so unique TCR beta chains, 9 million to 12 million of them shared. Measured with immunoSEQ multiplex PCR; TCRdb has only the in-frame clones, and not every one. V, J and clone size are those of that table, while D and trimming were read from the DNA. This sample contains around 74,000 clones. With regard to this clone: The antigen remains unidentified.

The germline V gene has CDR1 MNHNY and CDR2 SVGAGI (reference sequence). The CDR3 contains 14 residues. V lost 8 bases and J lost 6; bases outside the gene matches: 9. This TCR came from a man aged 30 to 39 in good health and CMV-seronegative. The sequencing input was PBMCs. V usage is TRBV6-6 and J usage is TRBJ2-1; TRBD2 agrees at 8 bases. Here the CDR3 DNA reads TGTGCCAGCTTCCCCGGGGGGGCCGTCAATGAGCAGTTCTTC. Protein product: CASFPGGAVNEQFF.